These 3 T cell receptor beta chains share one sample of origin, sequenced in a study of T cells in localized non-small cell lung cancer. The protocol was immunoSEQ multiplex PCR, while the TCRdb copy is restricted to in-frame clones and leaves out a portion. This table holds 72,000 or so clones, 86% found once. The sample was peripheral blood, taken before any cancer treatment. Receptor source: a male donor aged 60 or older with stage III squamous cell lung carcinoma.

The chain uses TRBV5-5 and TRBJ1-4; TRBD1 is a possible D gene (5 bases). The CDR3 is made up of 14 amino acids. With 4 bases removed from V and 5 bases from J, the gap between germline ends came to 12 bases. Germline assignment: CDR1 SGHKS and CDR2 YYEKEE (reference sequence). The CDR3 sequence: CASSQDRGNEKLFF. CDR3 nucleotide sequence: TGTGCCAGCAGCCAAGACAGAGGGAATGAAAAACTGTTTTTT.

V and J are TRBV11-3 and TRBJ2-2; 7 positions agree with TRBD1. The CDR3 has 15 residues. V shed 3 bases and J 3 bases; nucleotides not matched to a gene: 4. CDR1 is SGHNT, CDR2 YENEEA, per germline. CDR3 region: CASSFRTGDTGELFF. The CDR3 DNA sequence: TGTGCCAGCAGCTTTCGTACAGGGGACACCGGGGAGCTGTTTTTT. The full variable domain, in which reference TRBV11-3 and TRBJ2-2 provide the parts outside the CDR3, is EAGVVQSPRYKIIEKKQPVAFWCNPISGHNTLYWYLQNLGQGPELLIRYENEEAVDDSQLPKDRFSAERLKGVDSTLKIQPAELGDSAVYLCASSFRTGDTGELFFGEGSRLTVL.

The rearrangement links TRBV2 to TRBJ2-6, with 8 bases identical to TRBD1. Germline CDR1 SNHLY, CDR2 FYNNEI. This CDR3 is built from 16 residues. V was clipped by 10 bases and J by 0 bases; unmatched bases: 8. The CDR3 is CATSGQGPSGANVLTF. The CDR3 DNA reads TGTGCCACCTCCGGACAGGGACCCTCTGGGGCCAACGTCCTGACTTTC.